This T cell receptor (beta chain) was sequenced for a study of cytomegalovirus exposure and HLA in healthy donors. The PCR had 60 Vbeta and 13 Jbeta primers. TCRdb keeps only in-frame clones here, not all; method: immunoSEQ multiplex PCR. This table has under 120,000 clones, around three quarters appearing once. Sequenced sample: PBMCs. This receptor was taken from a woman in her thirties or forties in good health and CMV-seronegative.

Here the CDR3 DNA reads TGTGCCACCAGCAGAGAGATTGTAGCGGCCTCTGGGGATGAGCAGTTCTTC. Protein: CATSREIVAASGDEQFF. The gene calls are TRBV15 and TRBJ2-1, with a possible D match to TRBD2 (6 bases). The germline V gene has CDR1 LNHNV and CDR2 YYDKDF (reference sequence). The CDR3 is 17 residues long. Trimming left V 0 bases short and J 8 bases short, with 20 bases between.